This record concerns one TCR beta chain sequence. Its target is unknown. The data originate from a study of T cell responses to AZD1222 COVID-19 vaccine. Using immunoSEQ multiplex PCR, the repertoire was profiled, and TCRdb retains in-frame clones only, with some absent. The sample holds under 150,000 clones, roughly 89% seen once. This CDR3 comprises 12 residues. Germline CDR1 reads SGDLS; CDR2 reads YYNGEE. Trimming took off 0 bases at V and 6 bases at J, with 5 bases between the two ends. Study results and caveats: The sample set comprised mostly white British donors with more females, and clonal diversity was possibly underestimated.

V and J are TRBV9 and TRBJ2-3; D remains ambiguous. This material consisted of peripheral blood, taken on day 0 of AZD1222 vaccination. The source of this sequence is an adult in good health. The CDR3 loop reads CASSVGVDTQYF. The CDR3 DNA reads as TGTGCCAGCAGCGTAGGGGTGGATACGCAGTATTTT.